A single sample gave rise to the 7 T cell receptor beta chains below, sequenced in a study of blood T cell repertoires in COVID-19. Repertoires were generated with immunoSEQ multiplex PCR, while TCRdb's copy carries only in-frame clones and drops some. This table holds roughly 250,000 clones, about 87% found once. Material for sequencing was peripheral blood. The origin of the receptors is a human donor in a cohort sampled during active COVID-19.

The chain has TRBV11-3 and TRBJ2-4; 8 nucleotides align to TRBD2. CDR3 length: 13 residues. Germline lookup yields CDR1 SGHNT and CDR2 YENEEA. V lost 0 bases and J lost 12; bases outside the gene matches: 4. Here the CDR3 reads CASSLDPAGDQYF. As DNA, the CDR3 is TGTGCCAGCAGCTTAGATCCAGCGGGGGATCAGTACTTC.

The sample holds one count of this clone. This chain links TRBV11-2 with TRBJ1-4, with 7 bases matching TRBD1. The CDR3 runs 18 residues. J lost 0 bases, V lost 4 bases, and 11 bases had no gene match. CDR1 SGHAT and CDR2 FQNNGV come from the germline V gene. The CDR3 DNA is TGTGCCAGCAGCTCGACCCGGGACAGACGCCCAACTAATGAAAAACTGTTTTTT. Protein: CASSSTRDRRPTNEKLFF. Filled out from reference TRBV11-2 and TRBJ1-4, the complete variable domain reads EAGVAQSPRYKIIEKRQSVAFWCNPISGHATLYWYQQILGQGPKLLIQFQNNGVVDDSQLPKDRFSAERLKGVDSTLKIQPAKLEDSAVYLCASSSTRDRRPTNEKLFFGSGTQLSVL.

V usage is TRBV3-1 (or the pseudogene TRBV3-2) and J usage is TRBJ1-1; D remains ambiguous. Trimming cost V 1 base and J 1 base, with 7 bases left between them. Germline loops: CDR1 LGHDT, CDR2 YNNKEL (reference sequence). The CDR3 spans 14 residues. The CDR3 bases are TGTGCCAGCAGCCAAGGGTTCAGGAACACTGAAGCTTTCTTT. Translating it yields CASSQGFRNTEAFF.

CDR3 amino acids: CASSPKTRTGGDTGELFF. The DNA of the CDR3 is TGTGCCAGCAGCCCCAAAACCCGGACAGGGGGCGACACCGGGGAGCTGTTTTTT. V usage is TRBV4-2 and J usage is TRBJ2-2; 11 bases line up with TRBD1. CDR3 length: 18 amino acids. CDR1 LGHNA and CDR2 YNFKEQ come from the germline V gene. The J segment lost 3 bases and the V segment lost 4 bases, leaving 10 bases of the junction unmatched.

The rearrangement joins TRBV12-3 or TRBV12-4 to TRBJ2-1, with a possible D match to TRBD2 (5 bases). Trimming shortened V by 0 bases and J by 14 bases, and 14 bases separated the two germline ends. The CDR3 consists of 13 residues. CDR3 bases: TGTGCCAGCAGTTTAGCACCCGGGATCTGGAAGTTCTTC. It codes for CASSLAPGIWKFF.

The V and J genes are TRBV27 and TRBJ1-4; 8 nucleotides agree with TRBD1. V was pared by 6 bases and J by 5 bases, with 8 bases of the junction left unmatched. Germline CDR1 MNHEY, CDR2 SMNVEV (reference sequence). CDR3 size: 15 residues. The CDR3 coding sequence is TGTGCCAGCAGATACCAGGGGGCGAAAAATGAAAAACTGTTTTTT. As protein: CASRYQGAKNEKLFF. The variable domain in full, with the rest retrieved from reference TRBV27 and TRBJ1-4, is EAQVTQNPRYLITVTGKKLTVTCSQNMNHEYMSWYRQDPGLGLRQIYYSMNVEVTDKGDVPEGYKVSRKEKRNFPLILESPSPNQTSLYFCASRYQGAKNEKLFFGSGTQLSVL.

V gene TRBV6-1 combines with J gene TRBJ1-6, with a tentative D call TRBD1 (6 bases). Germline CDR1 MNHNS, CDR2 SASEGT. The CDR3 is 15 residues long. Trimming took off 1 base at V and 5 bases at J, with 9 bases between the two ends. In nucleotides, the CDR3 is TGTGCCAGCAGTGAAGGGGGACACAATAATTCACCCCTCCACTTT. As protein: CASSEGGHNNSPLHF.